The sequence of this T cell receptor beta chain was determined in a study of T-cell reconstitution after alpha-beta-depleted transplantation in children. V lost 1 base, J lost 0 bases, and 3 bases stayed unmatched. CDR3 length: 17 residues. During its preparation, the TCRbeta library received unique molecular identifiers. TCRdb reprocessed the PCR reads with MiXCR, giving one entry per CDR3 protein. The table shows around 370,000 distinct CDR3 sequences, with about a sixth occurring only once. At least ten counts were recorded for this clonotype. Its specificity is unknown. Study-wide results and limits: There were reportedly several hundred expanded graft clones from which alpha-beta T cells came about two months after transplant.

This TCR derives from a male patient between 2 and 15 years old who had a stem cell transplant for acute lymphoblastic leukemia, so the T cells may come from the graft donor. The source was PBMCs, mostly from graft donor cells, collected 360 days after TCRalphabeta/CD19-depleted stem cell transplant. This sequence joins TRBV12-3 or TRBV12-4 and TRBJ2-2; the match to TRBD1 covers 9 bases. The CDR3 bases are TGTGCCAGCAGTTTAGGAACAGGGGGCCCGAACACCGGGGAGCTGTTTTTT. This sequence encodes CASSLGTGGPNTGELFF.